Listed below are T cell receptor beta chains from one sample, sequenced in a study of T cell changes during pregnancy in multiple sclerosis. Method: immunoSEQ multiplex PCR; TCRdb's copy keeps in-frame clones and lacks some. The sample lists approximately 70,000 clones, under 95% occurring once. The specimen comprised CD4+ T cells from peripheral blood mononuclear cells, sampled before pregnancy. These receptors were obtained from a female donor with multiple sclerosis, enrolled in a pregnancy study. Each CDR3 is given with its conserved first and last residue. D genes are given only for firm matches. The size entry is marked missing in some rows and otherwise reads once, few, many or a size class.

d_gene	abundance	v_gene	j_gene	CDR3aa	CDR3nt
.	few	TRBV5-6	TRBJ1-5	CASSLQGSNQPQHF	TGTGCCAGCAGCTTACAGGGAAGCAATCAGCCCCAGCATTTT
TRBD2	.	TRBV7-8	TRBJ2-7	CASNPYLAGLPYEQYF	TGTGCCAGCAATCCCTACCTAGCGGGGTTGCCCTACGAGCAGTACTTC
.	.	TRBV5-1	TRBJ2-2	CASSLVGKNTGELFF	TGCGCCAGCAGCTTGGTTGGCAAGAACACCGGGGAGCTGTTTTTT
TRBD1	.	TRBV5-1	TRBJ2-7	CASSLDRGRGYEQYF	TGCGCCAGCAGCCTTGACAGGGGTAGGGGTTACGAGCAGTACTTC
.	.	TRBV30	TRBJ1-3	CAWSVRGGAGNTIYF	TGTGCCTGGAGTGTCCGGGGGGGCGCCGGAAACACCATATATTTT
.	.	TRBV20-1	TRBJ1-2	CSVQNYGYTF	TGCAGTGTCCAGAACTATGGCTACACCTTC
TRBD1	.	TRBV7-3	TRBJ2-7	CASSTSGTANPYEQYF	TGTGCCAGCAGCACAAGTGGGACAGCGAACCCCTACGAGCAGTACTTC
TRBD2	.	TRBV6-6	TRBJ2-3	CASSYTAGGGTDTQYF	TGTGCCAGCAGTTATACAGCGGGAGGGGGAACAGATACGCAGTATTTT
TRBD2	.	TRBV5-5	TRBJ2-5	CASSSTSEPEETQYF	TGTGCCAGCAGCTCGACTAGCGAGCCAGAAGAGACCCAGTACTTC
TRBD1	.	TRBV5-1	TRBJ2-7	CASSLGHRGPYEQYF	TGCGCCAGCAGCTTGGGTCACAGGGGGCCTTACGAGCAGTACTTC
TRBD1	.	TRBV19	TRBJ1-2	CATKQGDRVDYGYTF	TGTGCCACCAAGCAAGGGGACAGGGTGGACTATGGCTACACCTTC
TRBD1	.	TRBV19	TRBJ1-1	CASSPGTGGSLGTEAFF	TGTGCCAGTAGTCCCGGGACAGGGGGCAGTCTCGGGACTGAAGCTTTCTTT
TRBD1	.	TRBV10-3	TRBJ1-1	CAISAPGTGDTEAFF	TGTGCCATCAGTGCCCCCGGGACAGGGGACACTGAAGCTTTCTTT
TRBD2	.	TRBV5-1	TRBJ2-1	CASSLVLAGAYNEQFF	TGCGCCAGCAGCTTGGTACTAGCGGGAGCCTACAATGAGCAGTTCTTC
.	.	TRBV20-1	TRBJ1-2	CSPQEDGYTF	TGCAGTCCCCAAGAGGATGGCTACACCTTC
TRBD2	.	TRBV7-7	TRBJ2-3	CASSLVGGGTQYF	TGTGCCAGCAGCTTAGTCGGGGGGGGGACGCAGTATTTT
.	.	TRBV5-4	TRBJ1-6	CASSRRSGNSPLHF	TGTGCCAGCAGCCGCAGGTCAGGGAATTCACCCCTCCACTTT
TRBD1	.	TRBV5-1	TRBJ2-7	CASSRPGQDEQYF	TGCGCCAGCAGCCGACCGGGACAGGACGAGCAGTACTTC
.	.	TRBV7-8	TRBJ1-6	CASSLEGRVFGSPLHF	TGTGCCAGCAGCTTAGAGGGGAGGGTGTTCGGTTCACCCCTCCACTTT
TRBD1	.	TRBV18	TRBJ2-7	CASSPGTGSYEQYF	TGTGCCAGCTCACCCGGGACAGGGAGCTACGAGCAGTACTTC
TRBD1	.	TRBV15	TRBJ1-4	CATSPRDRLIKTNEKLFF	TGTGCCACCAGTCCCCGGGACAGGTTGATAAAAACTAATGAAAAACTGTTTTTT
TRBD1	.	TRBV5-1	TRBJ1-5	CASSRGDRDNQPQHF	TGCGCCAGCAGCCGTGGGGACAGGGACAATCAGCCCCAGCATTTT
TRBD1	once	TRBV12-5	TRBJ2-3	CASGSGTGGTDTQYF	TGTGCTAGTGGTTCGGGGACAGGGGGGACAGATACGCAGTATTTT
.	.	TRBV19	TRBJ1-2	CASSIGATNYGYTF	TGTGCCAGTAGTATTGGGGCGACTAACTATGGCTACACCTTC
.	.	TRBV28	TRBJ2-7	CATWAWAGEREQYF	TGTGCCACGTGGGCCTGGGCAGGGGAGAGGGAGCAGTACTTC
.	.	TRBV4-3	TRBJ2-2	CASSQRLVGGELFF	TGCGCCAGCAGCCAACGACTAGTTGGCGGGGAGCTGTTTTTT
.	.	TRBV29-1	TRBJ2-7	CSVNAGAVREQYF	TGCAGCGTTAACGCAGGGGCAGTGCGGGAGCAGTACTTC
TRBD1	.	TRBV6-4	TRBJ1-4	CASSRGLNEKLFF	TGTGCCAGCAGCAGGGGGCTGAATGAAAAACTGTTTTTT
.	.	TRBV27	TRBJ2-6	CASSLMSGAGANVLTF	TGTGCCAGCAGTTTAATGTCGGGGGCTGGGGCCAACGTCCTGACTTTC
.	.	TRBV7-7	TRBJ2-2	CASSQRGTGELFF	TGTGCTAGCAGCCAGAGAGGCACCGGGGAGCTGTTTTTT
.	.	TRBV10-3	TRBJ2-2	CAITGTRNTGELFF	TGTGCCATCACCGGGACAAGGAACACCGGGGAGCTGTTTTTT
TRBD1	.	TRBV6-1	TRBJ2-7	CASSEARTGISYEQYF	TGTGCCAGCAGTGAAGCAAGGACAGGAATCTCCTACGAGCAGTACTTC
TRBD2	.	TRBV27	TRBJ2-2	CASSFEGLAGSSNTGELFF	TGTGCCAGCAGTTTTGAGGGGCTAGCGGGATCGTCGAACACCGGGGAGCTGTTTTTT
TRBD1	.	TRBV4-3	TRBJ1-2	CASSQGQGANYGYTF	TGCGCCAGCAGCCAAGGACAGGGGGCTAACTATGGCTACACCTTC
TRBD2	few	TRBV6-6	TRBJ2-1	CASSQGTSGSQNEQFF	TGTGCCAGCAGTCAGGGGACTAGCGGGAGTCAGAATGAGCAGTTCTTC
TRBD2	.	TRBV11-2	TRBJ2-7	CASSLERGTEQYF	TGTGCCAGCAGCTTAGAGCGGGGGACCGAGCAGTACTTC
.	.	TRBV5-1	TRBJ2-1	CASSLEVTGSSYNEQFF	TGCGCCAGCAGCTTGGAAGTGACGGGAAGCTCCTACAATGAGCAGTTCTTC
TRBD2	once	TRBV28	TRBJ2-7	CASSTPSGSLYEQYF	TGTGCCAGCAGTACCCCTAGCGGGAGCTTGTACGAGCAGTACTTC
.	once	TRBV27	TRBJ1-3	CASSLDRHTIYF	TGTGCCAGCAGTTTGGACAGACACACCATATATTTT
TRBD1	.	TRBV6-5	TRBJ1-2	CASSTGLSYGYTF	TGTGCCAGCTCGACAGGGCTCAGCTATGGCTACACCTTC
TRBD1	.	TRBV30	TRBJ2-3	CARTGGTDTQYF	TGTGCCAGGACAGGGGGCACAGATACGCAGTATTTT